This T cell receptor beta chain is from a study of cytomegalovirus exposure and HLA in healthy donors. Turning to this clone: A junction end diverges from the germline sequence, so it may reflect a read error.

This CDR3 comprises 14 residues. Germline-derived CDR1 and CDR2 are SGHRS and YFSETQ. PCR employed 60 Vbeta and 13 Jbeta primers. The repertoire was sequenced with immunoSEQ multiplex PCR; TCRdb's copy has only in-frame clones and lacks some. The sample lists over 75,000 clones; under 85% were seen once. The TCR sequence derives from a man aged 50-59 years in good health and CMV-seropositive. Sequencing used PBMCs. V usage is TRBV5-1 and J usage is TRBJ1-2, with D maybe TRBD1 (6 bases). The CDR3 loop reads CASSQRQPGDGYPF. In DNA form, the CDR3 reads TGCGCCAGCAGCCAGAGACAGCCAGGGGACGGCTACCCCTTC.